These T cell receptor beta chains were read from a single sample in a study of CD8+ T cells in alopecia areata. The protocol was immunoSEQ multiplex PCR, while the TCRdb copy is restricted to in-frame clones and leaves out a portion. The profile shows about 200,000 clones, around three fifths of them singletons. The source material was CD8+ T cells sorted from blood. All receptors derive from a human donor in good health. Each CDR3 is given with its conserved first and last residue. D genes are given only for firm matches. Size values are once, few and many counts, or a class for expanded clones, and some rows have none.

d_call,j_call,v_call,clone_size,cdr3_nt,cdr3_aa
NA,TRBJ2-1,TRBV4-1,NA,TGCGCCAGCAGCCAAGATCAGGGGCCGGGGAATGAGCAGTTCTTC,CASSQDQGPGNEQFF
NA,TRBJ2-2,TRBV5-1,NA,TGCGCCAGCAGCTCTGACGCCCGGAGCAGCGGGGAGCTGTTTTTT,CASSSDARSSGELFF
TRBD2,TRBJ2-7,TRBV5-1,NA,TGCGCCAGCAGCTTGGCAACTAGCGGGGCGCACGAGCAGTACTTC,CASSLATSGAHEQYF
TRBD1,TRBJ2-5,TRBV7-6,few,TGTGCCAGCAGCTTAGATGGGGCAGGGGGCCAAGAGACCCAGTACTTC,CASSLDGAGGQETQYF
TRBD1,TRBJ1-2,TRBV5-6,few,TGTGCCAGCAGCGGAGGGGGCAGTCACTATGGCTACACCTTC,CASSGGGSHYGYTF
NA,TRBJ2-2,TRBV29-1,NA,TGCAGCGTTGACAACCTTTTTGGGGAGCTGTTTTTT,CSVDNLFGELFF
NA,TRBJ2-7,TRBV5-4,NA,TGTGCCACCCACCCCCAGGGTTGGTCCTACGAGCAGTACTTC,CATHPQGWSYEQYF
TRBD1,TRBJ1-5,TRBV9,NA,TGTGCCAGCAGCACACAGGGGAATCAGCCCCAGCATTTT,CASSTQGNQPQHF
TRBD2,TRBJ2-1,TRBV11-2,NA,TGTGCCAGCAGGAGCACTAGCGGGGCGGATGAGCAGTTCTTC,CASRSTSGADEQFF
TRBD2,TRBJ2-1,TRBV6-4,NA,TGTGCCAGCAGTGACTCGTCGACTAGCGAGCAGTTCTTC,CASSDSSTSEQFF
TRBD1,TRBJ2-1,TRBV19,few,TGTGCCAGTAGTGTGGGGACAGGGGAAGATGAGCAGTTCTTC,CASSVGTGEDEQFF
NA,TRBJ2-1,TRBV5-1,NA,TGCGCCAGCTCGACAGGTCCGAAGGATGAGCAGTTCTTC,CASSTGPKDEQFF
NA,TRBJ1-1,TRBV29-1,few,TGCAGCGTTGACGAGATGAACACTGAAGCTTTCTTT,CSVDEMNTEAFF
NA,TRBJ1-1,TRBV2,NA,TGTGCCAGCAGTGACCAGGGTGAAGCTTTCTTT,CASSDQGEAFF
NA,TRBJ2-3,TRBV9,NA,TGTGCCAGCAGCATCCAGAGCACAGATACGCAGTATTTT,CASSIQSTDTQYF
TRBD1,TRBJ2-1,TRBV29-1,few,TGCAGCGTTACGGGACAGGGGGCTTACAATGAGCAGTTCTTC,CSVTGQGAYNEQFF
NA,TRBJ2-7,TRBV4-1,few,TGCGCCAGCAGCCAACCCGACTCGGGGGAGCAGTACTTC,CASSQPDSGEQYF
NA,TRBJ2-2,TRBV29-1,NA,TGCAGCGTTGAAGACGCGGAGACCGGGGAGCTGTTTTTT,CSVEDAETGELFF
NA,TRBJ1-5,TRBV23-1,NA,TGCGCCAGCAGCCAAAGGAGCACAGGTCCTAGCAATCAGCCCCAGCATTTT,CASSQRSTGPSNQPQHF
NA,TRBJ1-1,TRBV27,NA,TGTGCCAGCAGCCTTCGGTCGGCGGATGCTGAAGCTTTCTTT,CASSLRSADAEAFF
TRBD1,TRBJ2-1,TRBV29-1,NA,TGCAGCGCCGGGACAGCATACAATGAGCAGTTCTTC,CSAGTAYNEQFF
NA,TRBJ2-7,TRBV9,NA,TGTGCCAGCAGCCCGGACACATCCTACGAGCAGTACTTC,CASSPDTSYEQYF
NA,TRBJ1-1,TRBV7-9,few,TGTGCCAGCAGCTTAGGGGGAGTGCGAACTGAAGCTTTCTTT,CASSLGGVRTEAFF
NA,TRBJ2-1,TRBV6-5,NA,TGTGCCAGCAGTTACTCGAAATCGAATGAGCAGTTCTTC,CASSYSKSNEQFF
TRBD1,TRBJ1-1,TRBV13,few,TGTGCCAGCAGCTTAGCTCTCGGACAGGGGCTAGTGAACACTGAAGCTTTCTTT,CASSLALGQGLVNTEAFF
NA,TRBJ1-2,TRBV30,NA,TGTGCCTGGAGTGAGGACTATGGCTACACCTTC,CAWSEDYGYTF
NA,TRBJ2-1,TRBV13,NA,TGTGCCAGCGGGACTGGAGGATACAATGAGCAGTTCTTC,CASGTGGYNEQFF
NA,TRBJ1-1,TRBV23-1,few,TGCGCCAACGCAACAGTGAACACTGAAGCTTTCTTT,CANATVNTEAFF
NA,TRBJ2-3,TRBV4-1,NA,TGCGCCAGCAGCCAAGAGGGAGTTGCGGATACGCAGTATTTT,CASSQEGVADTQYF
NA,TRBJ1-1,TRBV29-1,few,TGCAGCGTCCCCTCCGGGAACACTGAAGCTTTCTTT,CSVPSGNTEAFF
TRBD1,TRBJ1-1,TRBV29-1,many,TGCAGCGTTGAAGAAGGACAGGGCTTCAACACTGAAGCTTTCTTT,CSVEEGQGFNTEAFF
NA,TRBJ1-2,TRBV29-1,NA,TGCAGCGTTGAACCGAGCTCCACCTTC,CSVEPSSTF
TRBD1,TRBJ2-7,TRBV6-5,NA,TGTGCCAGCAGCGACGGACAGGGGAGCTCCTACGAGCAGTACTTC,CASSDGQGSSYEQYF
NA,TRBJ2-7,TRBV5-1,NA,TGCGCCAGCAGCTTGGAGGCAGTCTACGAGCAGTACTTC,CASSLEAVYEQYF
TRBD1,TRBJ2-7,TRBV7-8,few,TGTGCCAGCAGCTTAGAAGGGGACAGGGTAATCTACGAGCAGTACTTC,CASSLEGDRVIYEQYF
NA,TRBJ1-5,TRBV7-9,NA,TGTGCCAGCAGCTTAGGTATAAGTCAGCCCCAGCATTTT,CASSLGISQPQHF
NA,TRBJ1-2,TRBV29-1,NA,TGCAGCGCCGGGGCGGGTGAGCTGTTTGGCTACACCTTC,CSAGAGELFGYTF
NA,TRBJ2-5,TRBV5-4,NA,TGTGCCAGCAGCCCCGGGAACCAAGAGACCCAGTACTTC,CASSPGNQETQYF
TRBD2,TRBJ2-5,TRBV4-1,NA,TGCGCCAGCAGCCAGCTAGCGGTTGATAAAGAGACCCAGTACTTC,CASSQLAVDKETQYF
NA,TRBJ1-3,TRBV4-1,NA,TGCGCCAGCAGCCAAGATCCAGGTGGACTGGCTGGAAACACCATATATTTT,CASSQDPGGLAGNTIYF
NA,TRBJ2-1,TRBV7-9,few,TGTGCCAGCAGCTTCCAGGGTCTCGATGAGCAGTTCTTC,CASSFQGLDEQFF
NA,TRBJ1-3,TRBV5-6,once,TGTGCCAGCAGTCCTCGAAACTCTGGAAACACCATATATTTT,CASSPRNSGNTIYF
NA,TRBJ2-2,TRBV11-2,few,TGTGCCATTAAAGCCGGAACCGGGGAGCTGTTTTTT,CAIKAGTGELFF
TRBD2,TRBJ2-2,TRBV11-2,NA,TGTGCCAGCAGTTTCCCTAGCCTGAGCGGGGGCTCTGACACCGGGGAGCTGTTTTTT,CASSFPSLSGGSDTGELFF
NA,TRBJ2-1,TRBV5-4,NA,TGTGCCAGCAGCTTGGGACTGGTCCTAAGTCACGAGCAGTTCTTC,CASSLGLVLSHEQFF
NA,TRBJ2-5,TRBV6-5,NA,TGTGCCAGCAGTGGGTGGGCTGGGGAGACCCAGTACTTC,CASSGWAGETQYF
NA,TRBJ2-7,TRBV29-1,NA,TGCAGCGTTGAAGATCTCCCCTCAGGGAGTCCGGTGGAGCAGTACTTC,CSVEDLPSGSPVEQYF
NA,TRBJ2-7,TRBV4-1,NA,TGCGCCAGCAGTCGTGACGGTAGCTCCTACGAGCAGTACTTC,CASSRDGSSYEQYF
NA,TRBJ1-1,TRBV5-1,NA,TGCGCCAGCAGCTTGGACAGGGCGAACACTGAAGCTTTCTTT,CASSLDRANTEAFF
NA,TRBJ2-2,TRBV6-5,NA,TGTGCCAGCAGTTACGTCGGGGAGCTGTTTTTT,CASSYVGELFF
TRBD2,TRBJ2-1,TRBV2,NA,TGTGCCAGCAGCGGTGAAGTAGCGGGGTTGGATGAGCAGTTCTTC,CASSGEVAGLDEQFF
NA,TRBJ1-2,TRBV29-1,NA,TGCAGCGTTGAAGGGCGATCCTATGGCTACACCTTC,CSVEGRSYGYTF
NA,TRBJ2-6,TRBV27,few,TGTGCCAGCAGTTTCGGCTCTGGGGCCAACGTCCTGACTTTC,CASSFGSGANVLTF
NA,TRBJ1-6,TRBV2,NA,TGTGCCAGCAGCGATTCGGGCTCCTATAATTCACCCCTCCACTTT,CASSDSGSYNSPLHF
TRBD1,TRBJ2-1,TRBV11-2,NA,TGTGCCAGCCGCCCCGGGACAGCGATTTACAATGAGCAGTTCTTC,CASRPGTAIYNEQFF